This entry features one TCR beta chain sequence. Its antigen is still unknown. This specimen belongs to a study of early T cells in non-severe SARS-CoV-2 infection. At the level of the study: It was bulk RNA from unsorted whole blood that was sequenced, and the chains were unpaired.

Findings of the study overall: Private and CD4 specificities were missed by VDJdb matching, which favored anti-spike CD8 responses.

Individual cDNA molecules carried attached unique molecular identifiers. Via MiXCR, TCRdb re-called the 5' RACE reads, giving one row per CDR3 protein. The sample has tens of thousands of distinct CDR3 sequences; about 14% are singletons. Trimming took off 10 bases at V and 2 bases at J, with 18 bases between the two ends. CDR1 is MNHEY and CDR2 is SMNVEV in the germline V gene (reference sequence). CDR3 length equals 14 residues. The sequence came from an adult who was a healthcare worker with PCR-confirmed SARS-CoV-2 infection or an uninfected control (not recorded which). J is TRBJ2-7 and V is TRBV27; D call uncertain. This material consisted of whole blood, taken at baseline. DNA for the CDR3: TGTGCCACCAAAGGTACCTGGGATACCTACGAGCAGTACTTC. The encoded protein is CATKGTWDTYEQYF.